This TCR beta chain was identified during a study of blood T cell repertoires in COVID-19. Assay: immunoSEQ multiplex PCR; the TCRdb copy retains only in-frame clones and omits some. The repertoire holds some 290,000 clones, about 88% seen once, with around 11% in the top ten. The CDR3 has 14 amino acids. CDR1 and CDR2 (germline): SGHNT, YYREEE (reference sequence). Losses at the gene ends were 4 bases for V and 2 bases for J; bases not matched to a gene: 4. The sequencing input was peripheral blood. The chain recombines TRBV5-4 with TRBJ2-3; TRBD1 matches at 7 bases. The source is a woman in her 30s with COVID-19, enrolled during active disease. Here the CDR3 reads CASSPTGITDTQYF. The CDR3 DNA sequence: TGTGCCAGCAGCCCGACAGGGATCACAGATACGCAGTATTTT.